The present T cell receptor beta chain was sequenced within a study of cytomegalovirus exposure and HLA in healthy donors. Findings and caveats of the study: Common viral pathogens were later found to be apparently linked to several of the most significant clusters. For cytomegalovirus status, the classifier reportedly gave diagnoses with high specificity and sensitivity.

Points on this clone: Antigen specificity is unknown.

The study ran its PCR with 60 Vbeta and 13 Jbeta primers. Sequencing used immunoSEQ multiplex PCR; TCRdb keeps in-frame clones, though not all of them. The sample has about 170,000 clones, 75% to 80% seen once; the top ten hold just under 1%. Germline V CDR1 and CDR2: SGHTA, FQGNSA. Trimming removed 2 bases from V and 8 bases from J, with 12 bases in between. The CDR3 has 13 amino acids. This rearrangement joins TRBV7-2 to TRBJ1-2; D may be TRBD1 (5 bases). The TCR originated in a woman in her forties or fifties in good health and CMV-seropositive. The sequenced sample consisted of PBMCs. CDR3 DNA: TGTGCCAGCAGCTTACCAGGGAATAAGGGCTACACCTTC. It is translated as CASSLPGNKGYTF.